This TCR beta chain was sequenced during a study of regulatory T cells in long-lasting Graves disease. Study results and limitations: Newly diagnosed Graves' patients exceeded persistent ones in TCR diversity. TRBV28, TRBJ1-2 and TRBJ2-5 were segments that persistent disease favored.

Described time point: newly diagnosed GD, antithyroid drugs for less than 3 months. TCR sequences were obtained from RNA taken from PBMCs. Both iRepertoire HTBI primers and Arm-PCR of CDR3 regions were used to build the TCR beta libraries. TCRdb fed the multiplex PCR reads into MiXCR, producing one record per CDR3 protein. Of under 700,000 distinct CDR3 sequences in the sample, 15% to 20% were seen once. In this sample, this clonotype turned up a few times. Its specificity is unknown. V lost 7 bases and J lost 1, with 8 bases in between. The length of the CDR3 is 14 residues. Germline V gives CDR1 LNHDA, CDR2 SQIVND (reference sequence). The data were also submitted as part of a second study, on T cells in Graves' hyperthyroidism and ophthalmopathy. That work states: Absence of ophthalmopathy progression within 18 months defined stable Graves' hyperthyroidism. A model of 13 V-J pairs discriminated ophthalmopathy from stable hyperthyroidism.

This clonotype originated in a woman aged 35 to 60 with Graves disease. This rearrangement joins TRBV19 to TRBJ2-6; D remains ambiguous. The sample was peripheral blood mononuclear cells (PBMCs), taken at new diagnosis, from a patient treated with antithyroid drugs. The CDR3 reads CASTAKSGANVLTF. The CDR3 region has the DNA TGTGCCAGTACTGCAAAATCTGGGGCCAACGTCCTGACTTTC. The whole variable domain, remainder taken from reference TRBV19 and TRBJ2-6, is DGGITQSPKYLFRKEGQNVTLSCEQNLNHDAMYWYRQDPGQGLRLIYYSQIVNDFQKGDIAEGYSVSREKKESFPLTVTSAQKNPTAFYLCASTAKSGANVLTFGAGSRLTVL.